The rows below give T cell receptor beta chains drawn from one sample of a study of cytomegalovirus exposure and HLA in healthy donors. Data came from immunoSEQ multiplex PCR; TCRdb stores just in-frame clones and leaves some out. Among some 150,000 clones listed, roughly 76% were seen once. The sample comprised PBMCs. Receptors were obtained from a woman aged 25 to 39 in good health and CMV-seronegative. CDR3s include the opening cysteine and the closing phenylalanine or tryptophan. D genes are given only for firm matches. The size field is filled for only some rows; it gives once, few, many or a size class.

d_call	v_call	clone_size	j_call	cdr3_aa	cdr3_nt
NA	TRBV5-1	NA	TRBJ2-3	CASTFLGGTDTQYF	TGCGCCAGCACCTTTTTGGGCGGCACAGATACGCAGTATTTT
TRBD1	TRBV4-1	NA	TRBJ2-7	CASSRDRSSYEQYF	TGCGCCAGCAGCCGGGACAGGAGCTCCTACGAGCAGTACTTC
NA	TRBV7-2	NA	TRBJ1-6	CASSLGGIGHHLHF	TGTGCCAGCAGCTTAGGGGGAATAGGACACCACCTCCACTTT
NA	TRBV28	NA	TRBJ1-1	CASSPSAANTEAFF	TGTGCCAGCAGCCCTTCGGCGGCGAACACTGAAGCTTTCTTT
NA	TRBV2	NA	TRBJ1-3	CASSELGGESGNTIYF	TGTGCCAGCAGTGAACTAGGAGGGGAAAGCGGAAACACCATATATTTT
NA	TRBV9	NA	TRBJ2-1	CASSVGQGTYNEQFF	TGTGCCAGCAGCGTAGGGCAGGGAACCTACAATGAGCAGTTCTTC
NA	TRBV18	NA	TRBJ1-1	CASSPVDSSNTEAFF	TGTGCCAGCTCACCCGTGGACAGCTCGAACACTGAAGCTTTCTTT
NA	TRBV6-4	NA	TRBJ1-2	CASRDRSAHYGYTF	TGTGCCAGCAGAGACAGGAGCGCTCACTATGGCTACACCTTC
NA	TRBV25-1	once	TRBJ1-5	CASSEGNSHNQPQHF	TGTGCCAGCAGTGAGGGTAACAGCCACAATCAGCCCCAGCATTTT
NA	TRBV5-6	NA	TRBJ1-2	CASSQSRDYGYTF	TGTGCCAGCAGCCAATCCAGGGACTATGGCTACACCTTC
NA	TRBV27	NA	TRBJ2-5	CASSVRSQETQYF	TGTGCCAGCAGCGTTAGAAGCCAAGAGACCCAGTACTTC
NA	TRBV30	NA	TRBJ2-5	CAWSVNMGEETQYF	TGTGCCTGGAGTGTAAATATGGGCGAGGAGACCCAGTACTTC
TRBD1	TRBV25-1	once	TRBJ1-5	CASSGPGTGRNQPQHF	TGTGCCAGCAGTGGGCCCGGGACAGGTAGGAATCAGCCCCAGCATTTT
TRBD1	TRBV19	NA	TRBJ2-3	CASSRQGAIPTDTQYF	TGTGCCAGTAGTCGACAGGGGGCGATTCCCACAGATACGCAGTATTTT
TRBD2	TRBV10-3	NA	TRBJ2-5	CAISRRLAGETREETQYF	TGTGCCATCAGCCGCCGACTAGCGGGAGAGACGAGGGAAGAGACCCAGTACTTC
TRBD1	TRBV27	few	TRBJ2-7	CASSLRQGSYEQYF	TGTGCCAGCAGTTTACGACAGGGCTCCTACGAGCAGTACTTC
NA	TRBV11-2	once	TRBJ1-2	CASSLPGRYGYTF	TGTGCCAGCAGCTTACCAGGCCGCTATGGCTACACCTTC
TRBD2	TRBV4-1	NA	TRBJ2-1	CASSQSGGRDNEQFF	TGCGCCAGCAGCCAAAGCGGGGGGAGAGACAATGAGCAGTTCTTC
NA	TRBV30	NA	TRBJ1-4	CAWSERTLATNEKLFF	TGTGCCTGGAGTGAGCGGACCTTGGCAACTAATGAAAAACTGTTTTTT
TRBD2	TRBV14	few	TRBJ2-7	CASSQDPWTSGYEQYF	TGTGCCAGCAGCCAAGATCCTTGGACTAGCGGCTACGAGCAGTACTTC
NA	TRBV5-6	NA	TRBJ1-1	CASSRREGLNTEAFF	TGTGCCAGCAGCCGGAGGGAGGGACTGAACACTGAAGCTTTCTTT
TRBD2	TRBV30	NA	TRBJ2-1	CAWSVGIAGNNEQFF	TGTGCCTGGAGTGTGGGAATAGCGGGGAACAATGAGCAGTTCTTC
NA	TRBV10-3	NA	TRBJ1-2	CAISEGRYSYTF	TGTGCCATCAGTGAGGGGCGTTATAGCTACACCTTC
TRBD1	TRBV7-9	NA	TRBJ2-2	CASSFATGELTGELFF	TGTGCCAGCAGCTTTGCGACAGGGGAACTCACCGGGGAGCTGTTTTTT
NA	TRBV10-3	NA	TRBJ2-7	CAITSGLAYEQYF	TGTGCCATCACCTCGGGACTTGCCTACGAGCAGTACTTC
TRBD2	TRBV4-3	NA	TRBJ2-7	CASSRTSGGSYEQYF	TGCGCCAGCAGCCGGACTAGCGGGGGCTCCTACGAGCAGTACTTC
NA	TRBV5-1	NA	TRBJ2-3	CASSLSQGGTDTQYF	TGCGCCAGCAGCTTATCCCAGGGTGGGACAGATACGCAGTATTTT
TRBD1	TRBV6-4	NA	TRBJ2-3	CASSDGGTGQLDTQYF	TGTGCCAGCAGTGACGGCGGGACAGGGCAGTTGGATACGCAGTATTTT
TRBD1	TRBV9	NA	TRBJ2-1	CASSVASHVQGVRSYNEQFF	TGTGCCAGCAGCGTAGCCTCCCATGTGCAGGGGGTCCGCTCCTACAATGAGCAGTTCTTC
NA	TRBV30	NA	TRBJ2-1	CAWSVGQYNEQFF	TGTGCCTGGAGTGTGGGACAATACAATGAGCAGTTCTTC
NA	TRBV7-9	NA	TRBJ1-5	CASSPSGQPNQPQHF	TGTGCCAGCAGCCCCTCCGGACAGCCCAATCAGCCCCAGCATTTT
NA	TRBV29-1	NA	TRBJ2-3	CSGGGDTDTQYF	TGCAGCGGCGGGGGCGACACAGATACGCAGTATTTT
NA	TRBV27	NA	TRBJ2-7	CASSLASPDYEQYF	TGTGCCAGCAGTTTAGCCTCACCAGACTACGAGCAGTACTTC
TRBD1	TRBV5-1	NA	TRBJ2-5	CASSLAGGETQYF	TGCGCCAGCAGCTTGGCAGGGGGAGAGACCCAGTACTTC
TRBD2	TRBV4-2	NA	TRBJ2-7	CASSQGGLAGVGEQYF	TGTGCCAGCAGCCAAGGAGGGCTAGCGGGGGTGGGCGAGCAGTACTTC
NA	TRBV6-1	NA	TRBJ1-2	CASSEGVQNYGYTF	TGTGCCAGCAGTGAAGGAGTACAGAACTATGGCTACACCTTC
TRBD2	TRBV5-4	NA	TRBJ2-3	CASSPRTSGSPRQYF	TGTGCCAGCAGCCCGAGGACTAGCGGGAGCCCCCGGCAGTATTTT
NA	TRBV19	once	TRBJ2-5	CASSPGKETQYF	TGTGCCAGTAGTCCAGGAAAAGAGACCCAGTACTTC
NA	TRBV30	NA	TRBJ1-4	CAWRGHREIEKLFF	TGTGCCTGGAGAGGACATCGCGAAATAGAAAAACTGTTTTTT
TRBD1	TRBV30	once	TRBJ2-3	CAWSLSTTGGGDTQYF	TGTGCCTGGAGTCTCTCGACAACAGGGGGAGGAGATACGCAGTATTTT
NA	TRBV9	NA	TRBJ1-3	CASSVGPPVQVLSGNTIYF	TGTGCCAGCAGCGTAGGCCCCCCAGTACAGGTCCTCTCTGGAAACACCATATATTTT
NA	TRBV19	NA	TRBJ1-1	CASMSGHTEAFF	TGTGCCAGTATGTCAGGTCACACTGAAGCTTTCTTT
NA	TRBV6-4	NA	TRBJ2-3	CASSDSKGGTDTQYF	TGTGCCAGCAGTGACTCTAAGGGGGGGACAGATACGCAGTATTTT
TRBD1	TRBV4-3	few	TRBJ1-1	CASSQLHGQGLNTEAFF	TGCGCCAGCAGCCAACTCCACGGACAGGGCCTGAACACTGAAGCTTTCTTT
NA	TRBV23-1	NA	TRBJ1-1	CASSQLRTDNTEAFF	TGCGCCAGCAGTCAGCTCCGGACAGATAACACTGAAGCTTTCTTT
NA	TRBV19	NA	TRBJ1-5	CASSAQGQTVNQPQHF	TGTGCCAGTAGTGCGCAAGGACAGACAGTCAATCAGCCCCAGCATTTT
NA	TRBV7-2	once	TRBJ2-3	CASSQSTDTQYF	TGTGCCAGCAGCCAAAGCACAGATACGCAGTATTTT
NA	TRBV6-6	NA	TRBJ2-7	CASSPGATYEQYF	TGTGCCAGCAGCCCCGGAGCAACCTACGAGCAGTACTTC
NA	TRBV7-3	NA	TRBJ2-7	CASSLYGANEQYF	TGTGCCAGCAGCTTATATGGGGCCAACGAGCAGTACTTC
NA	TRBV5-1	few	TRBJ2-7	CASSLIFGSYEQYF	TGCGCCAGCAGCTTGATTTTCGGCTCCTACGAGCAGTACTTC
TRBD1	TRBV7-3	NA	TRBJ2-1	CASSRDRGWGNEQFF	TGTGCCAGCAGCCGAGACAGGGGTTGGGGCAATGAGCAGTTCTTC
NA	TRBV19	NA	TRBJ2-7	CASSIGMGGGFYEQYF	TGTGCCAGTAGTATTGGAATGGGCGGGGGCTTCTACGAGCAGTACTTC
TRBD1	TRBV19	NA	TRBJ1-4	CASSPRRDRINEKLFF	TGTGCCAGTAGTCCCCGACGGGACAGGATTAATGAAAAACTGTTTTTT
NA	TRBV5-1	NA	TRBJ2-2	CASSPQPGNTGELFF	TGCGCCAGCAGCCCTCAACCGGGGAACACCGGGGAGCTGTTTTTT
NA	TRBV5-5	NA	TRBJ2-1	CASSLSPPPREQFF	TGTGCCAGCAGCTTGTCGCCCCCCCCGAGGGAGCAGTTCTTC
NA	TRBV7-2	NA	TRBJ1-6	CASSLVANGGSPLHF	TGTGCCAGCAGCTTAGTCGCCAACGGGGGTTCACCCCTCCACTTT
TRBD2	TRBV5-1	NA	TRBJ2-1	CASSLAGASGVEQFF	TGCGCCAGCAGCTTGGCCGGGGCTAGCGGGGTTGAGCAGTTCTTC
TRBD2	TRBV7-9	NA	TRBJ2-5	CASSLAGGGPLMMETQYF	TGTGCCAGCAGCTTAGCGGGGGGGGGACCCTTGATGATGGAGACCCAGTACTTC
NA	TRBV28	NA	TRBJ2-7	CASSLLGHSYEQYF	TGTGCCAGCAGTTTGCTGGGCCATTCCTACGAGCAGTACTTC
NA	TRBV27	NA	TRBJ2-7	CASSSHDRTYEQYF	TGTGCCAGCAGTTCACACGACAGAACCTACGAGCAGTACTTC